This T cell receptor (beta chain) emerged from a study of OX40 agonist ivuxolimab in advanced cancers. This clone appeared a few times. Generated by immunoSEQ multiplex PCR, the TCRdb table keeps only in-frame clones and is missing some. Seen here are tens of thousands of clones, 80% to 90% observed once, and the top ten hold around half. From germline, CDR1 is GTSNPN and CDR2 SVGIG (reference sequence). Trimming removed 1 base from V and 5 bases from J, with 2 bases in between. The CDR3 has 10 residues. The sequencing used CD4+ or CD8+ T cells sorted from blood, collected in a trial of the OX40 agonist ivuxolimab. This TCR derives from an adult with an advanced solid tumor such as melanoma, head and neck, liver or kidney cancer. V and J are TRBV30 and TRBJ1-1; D gene ambiguous. CDR3 protein: CAWSGTEAFF. CDR3 nucleotide sequence: TGTGCCTGGAGTGGAACTGAAGCTTTCTTT.